These 10 T cell receptor beta chains came from one sample sequenced in a study of blood T cell repertoires in COVID-19. The method was immunoSEQ multiplex PCR; TCRdb's version includes in-frame clones alone and lacks a portion of them. Here the sample spans about 190,000 clones, roughly 84% being singletons. The source material was peripheral blood. The receptor source for this set is a woman in her thirties or forties who had recovered from COVID-19.

This clone has a single count. The chain joins TRBV4-1 to TRBJ2-5; D might be TRBD2 (5 bases). The germline V gene has CDR1 MGHRA and CDR2 YSYEKL. The CDR3 length is 14 residues. Between the trimmed V and J ends, which lost 5 bases and 1 base, there was a span of 11 bases. This chain's CDR3 is CASSFPGIQETQYF. The CDR3, as DNA: TGCGCCAGCAGCTTCCCCGGGATCCAAGAGACCCAGTACTTC.

CDR3 loop: CAWSVQGAVDEQYF. The CDR3 bases are TGTGCCTGGAGTGTACAGGGGGCGGTGGACGAGCAGTACTTC. The J gene is TRBJ2-7, the V gene TRBV30, with 9 bases that match TRBD1. This CDR3 has 14 residues. From germline, CDR1 is GTSNPN and CDR2 SVGIG (reference sequence). Germline trimming cut 0 bases from V and 5 bases from J; bases unmatched to any gene: 5. Looking up the rest from reference TRBV30 and TRBJ2-7 gives the full variable domain: SQTIHQWPATLVQPVGSPLSLECTVEGTSNPNLYWYRQAAGRGLQLLFYSVGIGQISSEVPQNLSASRPQDRQFILSSKKLLLSDSGFYLCAWSVQGAVDEQYFGPGTRLTVT.

V and J are TRBV19 and TRBJ1-2; no firm D call. Trimming pared 6 bases from V and 8 bases from J, leaving 22 bases between. CDR1 and CDR2 (germline): LNHDA, SQIVND (reference sequence). The CDR3 contains 15 residues. The DNA for the CDR3 is TGTGCCAGTAGGAGTGAGGGAGGAAACAAGGCCGGCTACACCTTC. Protein: CASRSEGGNKAGYTF.

The J gene is TRBJ1-6, the V gene TRBV19, with D possibly matching TRBD1 (5 bases). Trimming left V 6 bases short and J 5 bases short, with 5 bases between. CDR3 length equals 12 residues. Germline CDR1 is LNHDA and CDR2 is SQIVND (reference sequence). Here the CDR3 DNA reads TGTGCCAGTAGGACAGATAATTCACCCCTCCACTTT. It is translated as CASRTDNSPLHF.

This chain connects TRBV6-4 to TRBJ1-6, with TRBD1 matching 8 bases. The CDR3 extends over 15 amino acids. Germline V gene data show CDR1 as MRHNA and CDR2 as SNTAGT. V shed 6 bases, J shed 6 bases, and the junction held 7 bases outside the gene matches. The CDR3 nucleotides are TGTGCCAGCAGCCGACAGGGGTCTGGTAATTCACCCCTCCACTTT. Encoded protein: CASSRQGSGNSPLHF.

The V call is TRBV30, the J call TRBJ2-2; 7 bases fit TRBD1. This CDR3 spans 18 amino acids. CDR1 is GTSNPN and CDR2 is SVGIG in the germline V gene (reference sequence). Trimming at V came to 1 base and at J to 6 bases, leaving 17 bases not matched to a gene. CDR3 loop: CAWSGGSPATGHPGELFF. The CDR3 nucleotides read TGTGCCTGGAGTGGGGGGTCACCCGCGACAGGGCATCCCGGGGAGCTGTTTTTT.

This chain uses TRBV19 with TRBJ1-1, with D unresolved. The CDR3 is made up of 13 amino acids. Trimming took 3 bases from V and 4 from J, leaving 9 bases between them. Germline V gene data show CDR1 as LNHDA and CDR2 as SQIVND (reference sequence). CDR3 nucleotides: TGTGCCAGTAGTATGAGGGAGGCCACTGAAGCTTTCTTT. Its protein product is CASSMREATEAFF.

The CDR3 protein is CASSFRLADTGELFF. In DNA, the CDR3 is TGTGCCAGCAGTTTTCGACTAGCAGACACCGGGGAGCTGTTTTTT. This chain connects TRBV28 to TRBJ2-2; 7 bases are shared with TRBD2. The trim removed 3 bases at V and 3 bases at J, leaving 4 bases unmatched. The germline V gene encodes CDR1 MDHEN and CDR2 SYDVKM. This CDR3 spans 15 amino acids.

The rearrangement joins TRBV4-1 to TRBJ2-2; possibly TRBD2 for D (6 bases). The CDR3 spans 16 residues. Trimming removed 0 bases at V and 3 bases at J, with 11 bases between. Germline V gives CDR1 MGHRA, CDR2 YSYEKL. CDR3 protein: CASSQDWPGDTGELFF. The CDR3 region has the DNA TGCGCCAGCAGCCAAGATTGGCCGGGGGACACCGGGGAGCTGTTTTTT.

This chain links TRBV20-1 with TRBJ2-4, with D uncertain. Trimming stripped 3 bases from V and 0 bases from J, with 12 bases between. The CDR3 is made up of 15 amino acids. Germline V gene data show CDR1 as DFQATT and CDR2 as SNEGSKA (reference sequence). CDR3 loop: CSASDHSLAKNIQYF. The CDR3 DNA reads as TGCAGTGCTAGTGATCACAGCTTAGCCAAAAACATTCAGTACTTC.